Listed below are T cell receptor beta chains from one sample, sequenced in a study of blood T cell repertoires in COVID-19. Assay: immunoSEQ multiplex PCR; the TCRdb copy retains only in-frame clones and omits some. The repertoire holds some 120,000 clones, with 75% to 90% as singletons. Sequencing input: peripheral blood. The origin of the receptors is a man aged 25 to 40 with acute or convalescent COVID-19. Both conserved end residues are part of each CDR3. A D gene is named only where the DNA matches it firmly. Clone size is shown for a subset of rows, as once, few, many or a class of expanded clone.

v_gene: TRBV4-1; d_gene: TRBD1; j_gene: TRBJ1-2; abundance: -; CDR3nt: TGCGCCAGCAGCCAGCCGGGACAGGGAGTCCCTGGCTACACCTTC; CDR3aa: CASSQPGQGVPGYTF
v_gene: TRBV6-5; d_gene: -; j_gene: TRBJ1-5; abundance: once; CDR3nt: TGTGCCAGCAGCAGAACCAATCAGCCCCAGCATTTT; CDR3aa: CASSRTNQPQHF
v_gene: TRBV27; d_gene: TRBD2; j_gene: TRBJ2-1; abundance: few; CDR3nt: TGTGCCAGCGGGGGGGACGGGACCTACAATGAGCAGTTCTTC; CDR3aa: CASGGDGTYNEQFF
v_gene: TRBV4-1; d_gene: -; j_gene: TRBJ2-3; abundance: few; CDR3nt: TGCGCCAGCAGCCGGAACGAGGCTACGCAGTATTTT; CDR3aa: CASSRNEATQYF
v_gene: TRBV14; d_gene: TRBD1; j_gene: TRBJ1-2; abundance: -; CDR3nt: TGTGCCAGCAGCATGCAGGGGGCGTCTGGCTACACCTTC; CDR3aa: CASSMQGASGYTF
v_gene: TRBV5-7; d_gene: -; j_gene: TRBJ2-7; abundance: few; CDR3nt: TGTGCCAGCAGCTTGGAAGAGGACGAGCAGTACTTC; CDR3aa: CASSLEEDEQYF
v_gene: TRBV2; d_gene: -; j_gene: TRBJ1-2; abundance: medium-sized; CDR3nt: TGTGCCAGCCGGCGGGGGGCGCAAAAGTATGGCTACACCTTC; CDR3aa: CASRRGAQKYGYTF
v_gene: TRBV30; d_gene: TRBD1; j_gene: TRBJ1-6; abundance: few; CDR3nt: TGTGCCTGGAGTGTTCCCAGGGGGCCCCTCCACTTT; CDR3aa: CAWSVPRGPLHF
v_gene: TRBV6-5; d_gene: -; j_gene: TRBJ1-1; abundance: once; CDR3nt: TGTGCCAGCAGAACCTCGGGGGGAGCCACTGAAGCTTTCTTT; CDR3aa: CASRTSGGATEAFF
v_gene: TRBV7-3; d_gene: TRBD1; j_gene: TRBJ2-2; abundance: once; CDR3nt: TGTGCCAGCAAAAAATCAGGGGGCGACACCGGGGAGCTGTTTTTT; CDR3aa: CASKKSGGDTGELFF
v_gene: TRBV12-5; d_gene: TRBD1; j_gene: TRBJ2-5; abundance: -; CDR3nt: TGTGCTAGTGCCACTGCAGGGGGTACGAAGACCCAGTACTTC; CDR3aa: CASATAGGTKTQYF
v_gene: TRBV27; d_gene: -; j_gene: TRBJ2-7; abundance: few; CDR3nt: TGTGCCAGCAGTTTATCCCCGGGGGCCTACGAGCAGTACTTC; CDR3aa: CASSLSPGAYEQYF
v_gene: TRBV27; d_gene: -; j_gene: TRBJ1-5; abundance: once; CDR3nt: TGTGCCAGCAGGCCAGGGTCGGCGTTTCAGCCCCAGCATTTT; CDR3aa: CASRPGSAFQPQHF
v_gene: TRBV18; d_gene: TRBD1; j_gene: TRBJ1-2; abundance: once; CDR3nt: TGTGCCAGCTCACCGCAAACGGGACAGGCAGGACCGGCCTTC; CDR3aa: CASSPQTGQAGPAF
v_gene: TRBV6-2/TRBV6-3; d_gene: -; j_gene: TRBJ1-2; abundance: -; CDR3nt: TGTGCCAGCAGTTATGGAGGGTGGGTTGGCTACACCTTC; CDR3aa: CASSYGGWVGYTF